A selection of T cell receptor beta chains follows, all from one sample in a study of CD8 T cells in Susac syndrome. Each CDR3 protein is one row after TCRdb ran MiXCR on the immunoSEQ multiplex PCR reads. This table has some 100,000 distinct CDR3 sequences, about 95% appearing once. Source material: CD4+ T cells from PBMCs. These receptors were collected from a human donor in good health. Both conserved end residues are part of each CDR3.

cdr3_aa: CSAPLSSKQETQYF
v_call: TRBV20-1

cdr3_aa: CASSPRQSYGYTF
v_call: TRBV19

cdr3_aa: CASSIQDNYGYTF
v_call: TRBV19

cdr3_aa: CSVVEGSGRLYGYTF
v_call: TRBV29-1

cdr3_aa: CASSGQGSPSNQPQHF
v_call: TRBV2

cdr3_aa: CSVPPAAIRGAQYF
v_call: TRBV29-1

cdr3_aa: CASSQGRGGTQYF
v_call: TRBV2

cdr3_aa: CASSSDRGVGEQYF
v_call: TRBV7-6

cdr3_aa: CATSGGGGETQYF
v_call: TRBV6-1

cdr3_aa: CASSRSVTDTQYF
v_call: TRBV4-1

cdr3_aa: CSARVPGRVPSYEQYF
v_call: TRBV20-1

cdr3_aa: CASSQGTVIATNEKLFF
v_call: TRBV4-1

cdr3_aa: CASSQYSGNEQFF
v_call: TRBV3-1

cdr3_aa: CASSPSTSQSVGELFF
v_call: TRBV5-1

cdr3_aa: CASTRNNYGYTF
v_call: TRBV28

cdr3_aa: CASSIGLVVGHNEQFF
v_call: TRBV12-3/TRBV12-4

cdr3_aa: CASSGAGTGSLSGANVLTF
v_call: TRBV6-2/TRBV6-3

cdr3_aa: CASSVAAGVAKNIQYF
v_call: TRBV9

cdr3_aa: CSAVRASGNTDTQYF
v_call: TRBV20-1

cdr3_aa: CASAYETGNSPLHF
v_call: TRBV27

cdr3_aa: CSAKVNRGTDTQYF
v_call: TRBV20-1

cdr3_aa: CATSSPVGEPSYEQYF
v_call: TRBV15

cdr3_aa: CASSRSGVEQYF
v_call: TRBV2